Listed here is a single TCR beta chain. This sample is part of a study of blood T cell repertoires in COVID-19. In the study overall: The United States, Italy and Spain were the sources of the acute and convalescent COVID-19 samples. PBMCs, B-cell-depleted T cells, or T cells provided the cDNA or gDNA that made up the material.

Original handling: Reference gene primer amplification in the assay estimated nucleated cell counts. Clones were read by immunoSEQ multiplex PCR, and TCRdb kept only the in-frame ones, dropping some. V and J calls and clone size are as listed in that table; D and trimming were resolved from the DNA. The sample lists 100,000 to 150,000 clones; approximately 80% were seen once. The V end lost 4 bases, the J end lost 5 bases, and 9 bases lay between the germline ends. This CDR3 comprises 13 residues. Germline CDR1 reads SNHLY; CDR2 reads FYNNEI. Material for sequencing was peripheral blood. The genes are TRBV2 and TRBJ1-5; D is unclear. This TCR derives from a man between 60 and 70 years old with acute or convalescent COVID-19. CDR3 nucleotides: TGTGCCAGCAGTGTGATGACTTATCAGCCCCAGCATTTT. The encoded protein is CASSVMTYQPQHF.